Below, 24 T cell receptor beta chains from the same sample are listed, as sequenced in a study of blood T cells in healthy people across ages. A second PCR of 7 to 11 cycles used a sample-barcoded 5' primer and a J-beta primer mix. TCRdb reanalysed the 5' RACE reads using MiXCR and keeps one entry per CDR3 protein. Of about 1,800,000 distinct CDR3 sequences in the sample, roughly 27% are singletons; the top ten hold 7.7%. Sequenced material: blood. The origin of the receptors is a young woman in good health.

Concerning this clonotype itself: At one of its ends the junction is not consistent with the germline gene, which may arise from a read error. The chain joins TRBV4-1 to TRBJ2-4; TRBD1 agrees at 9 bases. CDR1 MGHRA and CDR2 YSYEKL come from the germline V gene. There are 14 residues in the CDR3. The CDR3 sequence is CASGQPTGGGEQYF. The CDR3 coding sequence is TGCGCCAGCGGCCAACCGACAGGGGGAGGAGAGCAGTACTTC.

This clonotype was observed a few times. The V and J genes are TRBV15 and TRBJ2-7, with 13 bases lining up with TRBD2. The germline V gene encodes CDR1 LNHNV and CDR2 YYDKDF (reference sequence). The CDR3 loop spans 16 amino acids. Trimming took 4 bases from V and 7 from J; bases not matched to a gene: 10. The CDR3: CATSTRGTSGVGEQYF. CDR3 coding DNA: TGTGCCACCAGCACCCGCGGGACTAGCGGGGTTGGAGAGCAGTACTTC.

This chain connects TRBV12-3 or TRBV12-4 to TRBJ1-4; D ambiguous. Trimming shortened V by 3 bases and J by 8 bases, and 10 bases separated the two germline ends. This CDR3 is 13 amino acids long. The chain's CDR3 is CASSLRPREKLFF. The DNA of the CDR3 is TGTGCCAGCAGTTTGAGACCCCGGGAAAAACTGTTTTTT.

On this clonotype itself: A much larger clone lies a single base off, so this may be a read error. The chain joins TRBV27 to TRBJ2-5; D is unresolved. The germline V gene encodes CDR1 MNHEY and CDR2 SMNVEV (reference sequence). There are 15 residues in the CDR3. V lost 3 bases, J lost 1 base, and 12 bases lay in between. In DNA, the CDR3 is TGTGCCAGCAGTTTCGGGTTGTACCGCCAAGAGACCCAGTACTTC. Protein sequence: CASSFGLYRQETQYF.

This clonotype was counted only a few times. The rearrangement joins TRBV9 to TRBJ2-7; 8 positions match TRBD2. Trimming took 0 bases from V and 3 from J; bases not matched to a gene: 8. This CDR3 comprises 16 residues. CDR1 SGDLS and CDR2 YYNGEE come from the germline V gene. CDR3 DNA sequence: TGTGCCAGCAGCGTAGATATCGGGACTAGAGGCTACGAGCAGTACTTC. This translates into CASSVDIGTRGYEQYF.

The CDR3 DNA is TGTGCCAGCAGCCTCACAGGGTATGACTATGGCTACACCTTC. Protein product: CASSLTGYDYGYTF. The chain joins TRBV7-9 to TRBJ1-2, with a weak D call TRBD1 (6 bases). CDR3 size: 14 residues. Germline CDR1 SEHNR, CDR2 FQNEAQ (reference sequence). V was shortened by 5 bases and J by 3 bases, with 13 bases between the two germline ends. Full variable domain (rest looked up from reference TRBV7-9 and TRBJ1-2): DTGVSQNPRHKITKRGQNVTFRCDPISEHNRLYWYRQTLGQGPEFLTYFQNEAQLEKSRLLSDRFSAERPKGSFSTLEIQRTEQGDSAMYLCASSLTGYDYGYTFGSGTRLTVV.

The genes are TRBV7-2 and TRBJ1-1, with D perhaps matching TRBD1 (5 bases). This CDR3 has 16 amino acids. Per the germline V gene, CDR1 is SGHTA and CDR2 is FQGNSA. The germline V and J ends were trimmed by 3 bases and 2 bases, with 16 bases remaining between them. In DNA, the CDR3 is TGTGCCAGCAGCTTGGGGCAGGGACGCGGAAACACTGAAGCTTTCTTT. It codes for CASSLGQGRGNTEAFF.

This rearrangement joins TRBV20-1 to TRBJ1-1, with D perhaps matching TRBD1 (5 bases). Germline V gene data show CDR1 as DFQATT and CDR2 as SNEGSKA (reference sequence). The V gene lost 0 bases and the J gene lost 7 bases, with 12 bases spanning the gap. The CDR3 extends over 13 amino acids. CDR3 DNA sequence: TGCAGTGCTAGAGATATGGGTCAGGGTGAAGCTTTCTTT. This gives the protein CSARDMGQGEAFF.

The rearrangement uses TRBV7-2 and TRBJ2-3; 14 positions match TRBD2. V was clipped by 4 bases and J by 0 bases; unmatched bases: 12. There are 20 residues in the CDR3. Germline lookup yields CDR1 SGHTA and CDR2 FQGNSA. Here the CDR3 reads CASSSRARLAGGASTDTQYF. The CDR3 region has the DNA TGTGCCAGCAGCTCGCGGGCCCGACTAGCGGGAGGGGCTAGCACAGATACGCAGTATTTT.

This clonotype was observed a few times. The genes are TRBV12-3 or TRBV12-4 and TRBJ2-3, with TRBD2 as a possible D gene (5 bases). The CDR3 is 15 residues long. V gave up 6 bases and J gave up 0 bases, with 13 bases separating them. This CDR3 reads CASSPTRVSTDTQYF. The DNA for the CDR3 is TGTGCCAGCAGCCCCACGCGGGTGAGCACAGATACGCAGTATTTT.

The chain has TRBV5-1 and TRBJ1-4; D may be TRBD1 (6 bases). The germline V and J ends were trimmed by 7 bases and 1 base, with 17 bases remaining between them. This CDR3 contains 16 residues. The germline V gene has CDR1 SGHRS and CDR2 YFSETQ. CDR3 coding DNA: TGCGCCAGCGGTCGAGGGGGGGCCGGAACTAATGAAAAACTGTTTTTT. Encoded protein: CASGRGGAGTNEKLFF.

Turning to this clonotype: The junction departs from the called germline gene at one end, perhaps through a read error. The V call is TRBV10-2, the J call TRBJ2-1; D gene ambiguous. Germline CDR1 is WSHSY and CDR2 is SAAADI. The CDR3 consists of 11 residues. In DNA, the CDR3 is TGCGCCGGCAGTGATACTAAGGAGCAGTTCTTC. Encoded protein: CAGSDTKEQFF.

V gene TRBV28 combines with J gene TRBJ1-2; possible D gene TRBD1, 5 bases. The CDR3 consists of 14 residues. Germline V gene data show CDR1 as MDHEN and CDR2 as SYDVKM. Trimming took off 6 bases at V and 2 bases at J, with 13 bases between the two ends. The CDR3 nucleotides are TGTGCCAGCAGCCCCGTCAGGGAGAACTATGGCTACACCTTC. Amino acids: CASSPVRENYGYTF.

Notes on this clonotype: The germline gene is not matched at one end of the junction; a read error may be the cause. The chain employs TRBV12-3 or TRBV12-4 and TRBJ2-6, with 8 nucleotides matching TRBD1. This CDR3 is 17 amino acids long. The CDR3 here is CASTSGGGFSGVNVLTF. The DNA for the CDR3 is TGTGCCAGCACCTCAGGGGGCGGTTTCTCTGGGGTCAACGTCCTGACTTTC.

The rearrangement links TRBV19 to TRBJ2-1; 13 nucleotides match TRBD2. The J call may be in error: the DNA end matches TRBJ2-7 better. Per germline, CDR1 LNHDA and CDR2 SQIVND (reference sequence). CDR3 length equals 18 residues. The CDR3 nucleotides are TGTGCCAGTAGTATGTTAGGGACTAGCGGGATTTTGCGCAATGAGCAGTACTTC. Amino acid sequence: CASSMLGTSGILRNEQYF.

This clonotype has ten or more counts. CDR3 in amino acids: CASTPVGGEGQPQHF. In DNA, the CDR3 is TGCGCCAGCACCCCCGTGGGAGGGGAGGGGCAGCCCCAGCATTTT. The genes are TRBV4-1 and TRBJ1-5; tentative D call: TRBD1 (5 bases). CDR1 is MGHRA and CDR2 is YSYEKL in the germline V gene. The CDR3 runs to 15 residues. V was shortened by 7 bases and J by 7 bases, with 20 bases between the two germline ends.

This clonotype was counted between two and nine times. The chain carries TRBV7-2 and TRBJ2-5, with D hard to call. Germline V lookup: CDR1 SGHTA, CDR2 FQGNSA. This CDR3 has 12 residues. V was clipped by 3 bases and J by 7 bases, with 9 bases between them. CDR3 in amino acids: CASSLGFGTQYF. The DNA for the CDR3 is TGTGCCAGCAGCTTGGGTTTCGGGACCCAGTACTTC.

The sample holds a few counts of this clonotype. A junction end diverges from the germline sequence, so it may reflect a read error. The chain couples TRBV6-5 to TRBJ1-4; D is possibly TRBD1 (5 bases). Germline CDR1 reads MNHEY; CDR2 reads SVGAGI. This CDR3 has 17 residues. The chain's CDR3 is CASSCSAGRGPNEKRFF. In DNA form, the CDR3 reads TGTGCCAGCAGTTGCTCCGCAGGGAGAGGGCCTAATGAAAAACGGTTTTTT.

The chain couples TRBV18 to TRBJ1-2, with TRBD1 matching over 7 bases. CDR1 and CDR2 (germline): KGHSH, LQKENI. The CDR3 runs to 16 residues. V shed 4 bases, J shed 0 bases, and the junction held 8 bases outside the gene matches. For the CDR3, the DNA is TGTGCCAGCTCACTCGCCTCGGGACAGACTAACTATGGCTACACCTTC. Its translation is CASSLASGQTNYGYTF.

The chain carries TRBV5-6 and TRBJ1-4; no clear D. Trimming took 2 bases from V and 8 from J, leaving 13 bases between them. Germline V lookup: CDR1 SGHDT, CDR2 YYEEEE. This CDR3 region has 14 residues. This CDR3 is CASSFGVSGEKLFF. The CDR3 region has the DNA TGTGCCAGCAGCTTTGGGGTTAGTGGAGAAAAACTGTTTTTT.

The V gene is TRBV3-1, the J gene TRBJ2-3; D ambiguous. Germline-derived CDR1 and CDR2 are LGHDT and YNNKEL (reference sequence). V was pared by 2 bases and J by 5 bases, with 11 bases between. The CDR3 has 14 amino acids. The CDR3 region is CASSQRLLGDTQYF. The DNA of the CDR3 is TGTGCCAGCAGCCAACGCCTCCTCGGAGATACGCAGTATTTT.

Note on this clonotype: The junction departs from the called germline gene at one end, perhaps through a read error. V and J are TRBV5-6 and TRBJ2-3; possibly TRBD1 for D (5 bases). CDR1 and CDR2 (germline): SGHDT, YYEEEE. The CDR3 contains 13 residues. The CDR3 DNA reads TGTGCCAGCAGCTTGTTCGACACAGGTACGCAGTATTTT. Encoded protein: CASSLFDTGTQYF.

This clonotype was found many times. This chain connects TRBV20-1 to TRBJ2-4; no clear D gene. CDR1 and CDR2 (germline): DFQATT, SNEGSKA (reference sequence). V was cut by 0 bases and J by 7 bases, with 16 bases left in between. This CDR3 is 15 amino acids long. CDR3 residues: CSARDWGSGQNIQYF. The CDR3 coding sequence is TGCAGTGCTAGAGACTGGGGTTCGGGTCAGAACATTCAGTACTTC.

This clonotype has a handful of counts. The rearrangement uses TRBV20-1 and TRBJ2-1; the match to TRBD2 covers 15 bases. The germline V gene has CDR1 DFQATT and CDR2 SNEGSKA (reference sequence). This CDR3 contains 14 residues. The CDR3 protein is CNGRTSGRGETQFF. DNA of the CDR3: TGCAATGGTAGGACTAGCGGGAGGGGAGAGACCCAGTTCTTC.